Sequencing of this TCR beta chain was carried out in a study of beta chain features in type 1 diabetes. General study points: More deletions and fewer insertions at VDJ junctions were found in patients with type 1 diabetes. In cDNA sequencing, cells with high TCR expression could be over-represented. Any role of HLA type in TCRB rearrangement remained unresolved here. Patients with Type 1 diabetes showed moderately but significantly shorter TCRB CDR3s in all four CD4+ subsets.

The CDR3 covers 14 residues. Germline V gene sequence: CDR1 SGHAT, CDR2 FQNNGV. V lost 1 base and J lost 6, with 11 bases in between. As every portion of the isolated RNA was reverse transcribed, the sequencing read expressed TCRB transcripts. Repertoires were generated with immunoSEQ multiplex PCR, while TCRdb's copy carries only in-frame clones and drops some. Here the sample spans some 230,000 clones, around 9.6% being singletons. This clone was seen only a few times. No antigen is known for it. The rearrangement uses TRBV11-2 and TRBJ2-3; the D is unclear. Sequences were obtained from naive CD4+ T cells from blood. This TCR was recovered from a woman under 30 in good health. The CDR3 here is CASSLGSRTDTQYF. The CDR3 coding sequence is TGTGCCAGCAGCTTAGGGTCTAGAACCGATACGCAGTATTTT.